These T cell receptor beta chains were read from a single sample in a study of cytomegalovirus exposure and HLA in healthy donors. The assay was immunoSEQ multiplex PCR, and TCRdb's table has in-frame clones only and misses some. The sample holds about 98,000 clones; around 74% are singletons and the top ten take less than 2%. Material: PBMCs. The origin of the receptors is a male donor in good health and CMV-seronegative. Each CDR3 is given with its conserved first and last residue. The order of the fields is CDR3 length, D gene, J gene, clone size, V gene, CDR3 DNA, CDR3 protein. The D gene is left open where the match is weak. Not every row has a clone size; where given, it reads once, few, many or a size class.

CDR3 length: 14; D gene: -; J gene: TRBJ1-2; clone size: -; V gene: TRBV9; CDR3 DNA: TGTGCCAGCAGCGTAGAGGGGGGGAGTGGTGGCTACACCTTC; CDR3 protein: CASSVEGGSGGYTF
CDR3 length: 17; D gene: TRBD1; J gene: TRBJ2-1; clone size: -; V gene: TRBV7-9; CDR3 DNA: TGTGCCAGCAGCTTAGGTTTTTACCGGGACAGGGGGACAAGGCAGTTCTTC; CDR3 protein: CASSLGFYRDRGTRQFF
CDR3 length: 15; D gene: -; J gene: TRBJ2-7; clone size: -; V gene: TRBV18; CDR3 DNA: TGTGCCAGCTCACCCGCGGGTCCGGATTCCTACGAGCAGTACTTC; CDR3 protein: CASSPAGPDSYEQYF
CDR3 length: 15; D gene: -; J gene: TRBJ1-4; clone size: -; V gene: TRBV9; CDR3 DNA: TGTGCCAGCAGTTCTAGTGGGGCTACTAATGAAAAACTGTTTTTT; CDR3 protein: CASSSSGATNEKLFF
CDR3 length: 18; D gene: -; J gene: TRBJ2-6; clone size: -; V gene: TRBV19; CDR3 DNA: TGTGCCAGTAGTATAGATCCGCCAGGTAGCTCTGGGGCCAACGTCCTGACTTTC; CDR3 protein: CASSIDPPGSSGANVLTF
CDR3 length: 16; D gene: -; J gene: TRBJ2-4; clone size: -; V gene: TRBV28; CDR3 DNA: TGTGCCAGCAGGCAGACAGGCGGGCGGGCGGGAAACATTCAGTACTTC; CDR3 protein: CASRQTGGRAGNIQYF
CDR3 length: 16; D gene: -; J gene: TRBJ1-2; clone size: once; V gene: TRBV7-2; CDR3 DNA: TGTGCCAGCAGCCCCCTGCAGGGCTGGACTAACTATGGCTACACCTTC; CDR3 protein: CASSPLQGWTNYGYTF
CDR3 length: 17; D gene: -; J gene: TRBJ1-4; clone size: -; V gene: TRBV28; CDR3 DNA: TGTGCCAGCAGTTTGGCGGGGGCAGGGCGAGGATATGAAAAACTGTTTTTT; CDR3 protein: CASSLAGAGRGYEKLFF
CDR3 length: 14; D gene: -; J gene: TRBJ2-3; clone size: few; V gene: TRBV2; CDR3 DNA: TGTGCCTCCAAAAGGGACACCCGGACGGATACGCAGTATTTT; CDR3 protein: CASKRDTRTDTQYF
CDR3 length: 14; D gene: -; J gene: TRBJ2-7; clone size: -; V gene: TRBV7-2; CDR3 DNA: TGTGCCAGCAGCTTGAGGGACTTCTCCTACGAGCAGTACTTC; CDR3 protein: CASSLRDFSYEQYF
CDR3 length: 15; D gene: TRBD2; J gene: TRBJ2-2; clone size: -; V gene: TRBV6-4; CDR3 DNA: TGTGCCAGCAGCTCGCTAGCGGGAAACACCGGGGAGCTGTTTTTT; CDR3 protein: CASSSLAGNTGELFF
CDR3 length: 14; D gene: -; J gene: TRBJ2-5; clone size: -; V gene: TRBV5-1; CDR3 DNA: TGCGCCAGCAGCGGGCGTCTAGCAGAAGGGACCCAGTACTTC; CDR3 protein: CASSGRLAEGTQYF
CDR3 length: 15; D gene: TRBD2; J gene: TRBJ2-3; clone size: -; V gene: TRBV28; CDR3 DNA: TGTGCCAGCAGTTTAGCCGGGAGGATGTCAGATACGCAGTATTTT; CDR3 protein: CASSLAGRMSDTQYF
CDR3 length: 16; D gene: TRBD1; J gene: TRBJ2-6; clone size: -; V gene: TRBV6-4; CDR3 DNA: TGTGCCAGCAGTGAGGACAGGGCATCTGGGGCCAACGTCCTGACTTTC; CDR3 protein: CASSEDRASGANVLTF
CDR3 length: 15; D gene: TRBD1; J gene: TRBJ2-7; clone size: medium-sized; V gene: TRBV6-6; CDR3 DNA: TGTGCCAGCAGTTGGACAGGCTCGGCTTCCTACGAGCAGTACTTC; CDR3 protein: CASSWTGSASYEQYF
CDR3 length: 21; D gene: -; J gene: TRBJ1-3; clone size: -; V gene: TRBV4-2; CDR3 DNA: TGTGCCAGCAGCCAAGAAGTCTATTCGAACGGGAGACTCAGCTCTGGAAACACCATATATTTT; CDR3 protein: CASSQEVYSNGRLSSGNTIYF
CDR3 length: 11; D gene: TRBD1; J gene: TRBJ2-1; clone size: -; V gene: TRBV29-1; CDR3 DNA: TGCAGCGCGGTCAGGGGGAATGAGCAGTTCTTC; CDR3 protein: CSAVRGNEQFF
CDR3 length: 13; D gene: -; J gene: TRBJ2-4; clone size: -; V gene: TRBV30; CDR3 DNA: TGTGCCTGGAGTGTACTCGGAGGAAACATTCAGTACTTC; CDR3 protein: CAWSVLGGNIQYF
CDR3 length: 16; D gene: TRBD1; J gene: TRBJ1-1; clone size: few; V gene: TRBV4-2; CDR3 DNA: TGTGCCAGCAGCCAAGTCCGGGACAGGATGTTGGCTGAAGCTTTCTTT; CDR3 protein: CASSQVRDRMLAEAFF
CDR3 length: 15; D gene: -; J gene: TRBJ1-4; clone size: -; V gene: TRBV30; CDR3 DNA: TGTGCCTGGAGTCGCGTGGTGGAGGGCGCTGAAAAACTGTTTTTT; CDR3 protein: CAWSRVVEGAEKLFF
CDR3 length: 16; D gene: TRBD2; J gene: TRBJ2-1; clone size: -; V gene: TRBV6-5; CDR3 DNA: TGTGCCAGCAGTTACTCGGCGGGAGGGCCCTACAATGAGCAGTTCTTC; CDR3 protein: CASSYSAGGPYNEQFF
CDR3 length: 12; D gene: -; J gene: TRBJ2-5; clone size: -; V gene: TRBV6-1; CDR3 DNA: TGTGCCAGTCGTGAGTTCAGGGAGACCCAGTACTTC; CDR3 protein: CASREFRETQYF
CDR3 length: 16; D gene: TRBD1; J gene: TRBJ1-5; clone size: -; V gene: TRBV25-1; CDR3 DNA: TGTGCCAGCAGTCAGGGGGACCTAGGTCACAATCAGCCCCAGCATTTT; CDR3 protein: CASSQGDLGHNQPQHF
CDR3 length: 15; D gene: -; J gene: TRBJ1-5; clone size: -; V gene: TRBV7-2; CDR3 DNA: TGTGCCAGCAGCCCCCGACAAACAAGCAATCAGCCCCAGCATTTT; CDR3 protein: CASSPRQTSNQPQHF
CDR3 length: 17; D gene: TRBD1; J gene: TRBJ1-3; clone size: -; V gene: TRBV4-2; CDR3 DNA: TGTGCCAGCAGCCAAGATGGGCAGGGGGCAGTTGGAAACACCATATATTTT; CDR3 protein: CASSQDGQGAVGNTIYF
CDR3 length: 14; D gene: -; J gene: TRBJ1-5; clone size: -; V gene: TRBV7-6; CDR3 DNA: TGTGCCAGCAGCTCCCAGGGGAGCAATCAGCCCCAGCATTTT; CDR3 protein: CASSSQGSNQPQHF
CDR3 length: 17; D gene: TRBD2; J gene: TRBJ2-1; clone size: -; V gene: TRBV29-1; CDR3 DNA: TGCAGCGTTGAGTTTATAGGTAGCGGGAGCTTGTACAATGAGCAGTTCTTC; CDR3 protein: CSVEFIGSGSLYNEQFF
CDR3 length: 13; D gene: TRBD1; J gene: TRBJ2-1; clone size: -; V gene: TRBV10-3; CDR3 DNA: TGTGCCATCGGGCAGGGGGCCTACAATGAGCAGTTCTTC; CDR3 protein: CAIGQGAYNEQFF
CDR3 length: 14; D gene: -; J gene: TRBJ2-6; clone size: -; V gene: TRBV5-1; CDR3 DNA: TGCGCCAGCAGCCGTTATTCTGGGGCCAACGTCCTGACTTTC; CDR3 protein: CASSRYSGANVLTF
CDR3 length: 12; D gene: -; J gene: TRBJ2-7; clone size: -; V gene: TRBV5-1; CDR3 DNA: TGCGCCAGCAGCTTCCGGGCCTACGAGCAGTACTTC; CDR3 protein: CASSFRAYEQYF
CDR3 length: 13; D gene: -; J gene: TRBJ2-7; clone size: -; V gene: TRBV5-5; CDR3 DNA: TGTGCCAGCAGCTGGGGGGGCCAGACGGAGCAGTACTTC; CDR3 protein: CASSWGGQTEQYF
CDR3 length: 15; D gene: TRBD2; J gene: TRBJ2-1; clone size: -; V gene: TRBV7-3; CDR3 DNA: TGTGCCAGCAGCTTAAAGGGACTAGCGGGAGGGGAGCAGTTCTTC; CDR3 protein: CASSLKGLAGGEQFF
CDR3 length: 14; D gene: TRBD2; J gene: TRBJ2-7; clone size: -; V gene: TRBV7-2; CDR3 DNA: TGTGCCAGCAGCTGGACTAGCGGGAGTTACGAGCAGTACTTC; CDR3 protein: CASSWTSGSYEQYF
CDR3 length: 15; D gene: -; J gene: TRBJ1-1; clone size: -; V gene: TRBV28; CDR3 DNA: TGTGCCAGCAGCCTACGCATTCCCATGAACACTGAAGCTTTCTTT; CDR3 protein: CASSLRIPMNTEAFF
CDR3 length: 16; D gene: -; J gene: TRBJ2-7; clone size: -; V gene: TRBV6-1; CDR3 DNA: TGTGCCAGCAGTGTACTCGCCGGGAGTAGCTCCTACGAGCAGTACTTC; CDR3 protein: CASSVLAGSSSYEQYF
CDR3 length: 13; D gene: TRBD2; J gene: TRBJ2-7; clone size: -; V gene: TRBV28; CDR3 DNA: TGTGCCAGCAGTGACGCGGGAGAGGGTGAGCAGTACTTC; CDR3 protein: CASSDAGEGEQYF
CDR3 length: 15; D gene: -; J gene: TRBJ2-5; clone size: -; V gene: TRBV5-4; CDR3 DNA: TGTGCCAGCAGCTTGGATTTACGGAGCGCCGCGACCCAGTACTTC; CDR3 protein: CASSLDLRSAATQYF
CDR3 length: 15; D gene: TRBD2; J gene: TRBJ2-2; clone size: -; V gene: TRBV9; CDR3 DNA: TGTGCCAGCAGCGGATTTAGCGGGCGGGCCGGGGAGCTGTTTTTT; CDR3 protein: CASSGFSGRAGELFF
CDR3 length: 16; D gene: TRBD1; J gene: TRBJ1-1; clone size: -; V gene: TRBV28; CDR3 DNA: TGTGCCAGCAGTGTCGCCGGGACAGGGGCAAACACTGAAGCTTTCTTT; CDR3 protein: CASSVAGTGANTEAFF
CDR3 length: 15; D gene: TRBD1; J gene: TRBJ2-7; clone size: -; V gene: TRBV27; CDR3 DNA: TGTGCCAGCAGCCCCCGGGACAGGCAGACCTACGAGCAGTACTTC; CDR3 protein: CASSPRDRQTYEQYF
CDR3 length: 15; D gene: -; J gene: TRBJ1-5; clone size: -; V gene: TRBV28; CDR3 DNA: TGTGCCAGCAGTCCGGCTGGGGGGATGAATCAGCCCCAGCATTTT; CDR3 protein: CASSPAGGMNQPQHF
CDR3 length: 12; D gene: -; J gene: TRBJ1-2; clone size: -; V gene: TRBV5-1; CDR3 DNA: TGCGCCAGCAGCGTGAACAGGGATGGCTACACCTTC; CDR3 protein: CASSVNRDGYTF
CDR3 length: 12; D gene: -; J gene: TRBJ2-7; clone size: -; V gene: TRBV6-5; CDR3 DNA: TGTGCCAGCAGTTACCAGGGTAGCGAGCAGTACTTC; CDR3 protein: CASSYQGSEQYF
CDR3 length: 13; D gene: TRBD1; J gene: TRBJ2-7; clone size: once; V gene: TRBV29-1; CDR3 DNA: TGCAGCGTGGGGACAGGGGGCCTTTACGAGCAGTACTTC; CDR3 protein: CSVGTGGLYEQYF
CDR3 length: 13; D gene: TRBD1; J gene: TRBJ1-2; clone size: -; V gene: TRBV9; CDR3 DNA: TGTGCCAGCAGCCCAGGGGGCAGCTATGGCTACACCTTC; CDR3 protein: CASSPGGSYGYTF
CDR3 length: 14; D gene: -; J gene: TRBJ1-6; clone size: -; V gene: TRBV28; CDR3 DNA: TGTGCCAGCAGTTTGGGGCAGGACAATTCACCCCTCCACTTT; CDR3 protein: CASSLGQDNSPLHF
CDR3 length: 18; D gene: TRBD1; J gene: TRBJ1-3; clone size: -; V gene: TRBV7-6; CDR3 DNA: TGTGCCAGCAGCTTACTCGGACAGGGGGTTAGGTCTGGAAACACCATATATTTT; CDR3 protein: CASSLLGQGVRSGNTIYF
CDR3 length: 12; D gene: -; J gene: TRBJ2-7; clone size: once; V gene: TRBV7-9; CDR3 DNA: TGTGCCAGCAGCAGAACATCATTCGAGCAGTACTTC; CDR3 protein: CASSRTSFEQYF
CDR3 length: 15; D gene: -; J gene: TRBJ2-1; clone size: -; V gene: TRBV6-6; CDR3 DNA: TGTGCCAGCAGTTACCTTCCCGGAACAGGGACTGAGCAGTTCTTC; CDR3 protein: CASSYLPGTGTEQFF
CDR3 length: 15; D gene: -; J gene: TRBJ2-1; clone size: -; V gene: TRBV19; CDR3 DNA: TGTGCCAGTAGTATTACGGCGGGGCCCTACAATGAGCAGTTCTTC; CDR3 protein: CASSITAGPYNEQFF
CDR3 length: 15; D gene: -; J gene: TRBJ1-6; clone size: -; V gene: TRBV5-1; CDR3 DNA: TGCGCCAGCAGCTTGGAAACATCGAGCAGGTCACCCCTCCACTTT; CDR3 protein: CASSLETSSRSPLHF
CDR3 length: 16; D gene: -; J gene: TRBJ2-1; clone size: -; V gene: TRBV25-1; CDR3 DNA: TGTGCCAGCAGTGGAACCGGGATTAGCTCCTACAATGAGCAGTTCTTC; CDR3 protein: CASSGTGISSYNEQFF
CDR3 length: 15; D gene: -; J gene: TRBJ1-5; clone size: -; V gene: TRBV2; CDR3 DNA: TGTGCCAGCAGTGAAGGAGGCGCGGGCAATCAGCCCCAGCATTTT; CDR3 protein: CASSEGGAGNQPQHF
CDR3 length: 15; D gene: TRBD1; J gene: TRBJ1-2; clone size: -; V gene: TRBV13; CDR3 DNA: TGTGCCAGCAGCACCCCTGACGACAGGGTCTATGGCTACACCTTC; CDR3 protein: CASSTPDDRVYGYTF
CDR3 length: 17; D gene: -; J gene: TRBJ1-5; clone size: -; V gene: TRBV5-3; CDR3 DNA: TGTGCCAGAAGCTTGGGGGGTGCGGCGGTACTAGATCAGCCCCAGCATTTT; CDR3 protein: CARSLGGAAVLDQPQHF
CDR3 length: 14; D gene: TRBD2; J gene: TRBJ2-7; clone size: -; V gene: TRBV5-4; CDR3 DNA: TGTGCCAGCAGCACCCCTAGCGGAAGCTACGAGCAGTACTTC; CDR3 protein: CASSTPSGSYEQYF
CDR3 length: 18; D gene: TRBD1; J gene: TRBJ2-7; clone size: once; V gene: TRBV28; CDR3 DNA: TGTGCCAGCAGTTTCCTATCCCTCCGGGACAGGGGCATTTACGAGCAGTACTTC; CDR3 protein: CASSFLSLRDRGIYEQYF
CDR3 length: 12; D gene: TRBD1; J gene: TRBJ1-4; clone size: -; V gene: TRBV28; CDR3 DNA: TGTGCCAGCCGACAGGGTAATGAAAAACTGTTTTTT; CDR3 protein: CASRQGNEKLFF
CDR3 length: 15; D gene: TRBD1; J gene: TRBJ2-7; clone size: -; V gene: TRBV27; CDR3 DNA: TGTGCCAGCAGTTTAACCGGGACAGGGTTCTACGAGCAGTACTTC; CDR3 protein: CASSLTGTGFYEQYF
CDR3 length: 13; D gene: -; J gene: TRBJ2-1; clone size: few; V gene: TRBV6-1; CDR3 DNA: TGTGCCAGCATCGAGACTTCGTACAATGAGCAGTTCTTC; CDR3 protein: CASIETSYNEQFF